The 24 T cell receptor beta chains given below trace back to one sample, sequenced in a study of T cell responses to AZD1222 COVID-19 vaccine. Some clones are missing from TCRdb's copy, which holds only in-frame ones; the method was immunoSEQ multiplex PCR. The sample consists of about 120,000 clones, roughly nine tenths of them appearing once. The source material was peripheral blood, sampled on day 0 of AZD1222 vaccination. These TCRs come from an adult in good health.

The CDR3 sequence: CASSLEGNNYGYTF. CDR3 sequence (DNA): TGCGCCAGCAGCTTGGAAGGGAACAACTATGGCTACACCTTC. The rearrangement uses TRBV5-1 and TRBJ1-2; D is unclear. V dropped 0 bases and J dropped 2 bases, with 8 bases sitting between them. CDR1 SGHRS and CDR2 YFSETQ come from the germline V gene. The CDR3 is made up of 14 amino acids.

This clone is a singleton in its sample. V is TRBV2 and J is TRBJ1-6; D is undetermined. The V end was cut by 11 bases, the J end by 6 bases, with 17 bases between. CDR1 and CDR2 (germline): SNHLY, FYNNEI. The CDR3 is 14 amino acids. This chain's CDR3 is CAGKDQLGNSPLHF. CDR3 DNA sequence: TGTGCCGGAAAGGATCAACTAGGTAATTCACCCCTCCACTTT.

This chain connects TRBV9 to TRBJ1-1, with 9 bases lining up with TRBD1. The V gene's germline CDR1 is SGDLS and CDR2 YYNGEE. Unmatched junction bases numbered 12, after V lost 0 bases and J lost 3 bases. The CDR3 loop spans 18 amino acids. The CDR3 DNA is TGTGCCAGCAGCGTAGTCGGGACGGGGACAGGGCTCGACACTGAAGCTTTCTTT. It translates to CASSVVGTGTGLDTEAFF. Full variable domain (missing parts from reference TRBV9 and TRBJ1-1): DSGVTQTPKHLITATGQRVTLRCSPRSGDLSVYWYQQSLDQGLQFLIQYYNGEERAKGNILERFSAQQFPDLHSELNLSSLELGDSALYFCASSVVGTGTGLDTEAFFGQGTRLTVV.

The chain carries TRBV5-5 and TRBJ2-1; D may be TRBD1 or TRBD2 (6 bases each). This CDR3 comprises 15 residues. The V end was cut by 5 bases, the J end by 7 bases, with 19 bases between. Germline V gives CDR1 SGHKS, CDR2 YYEKEE (reference sequence). The CDR3 bases are TGTGCCAGCAGGGATGAGTGGGGGGCTACAAATGAGCAGTTCTTC. Residues: CASRDEWGATNEQFF.

V and J are TRBV12-3 or TRBV12-4 and TRBJ1-6, with D unclear. V lost 4 bases and J lost 13, with 14 bases in between. This CDR3 has 13 amino acids. The CDR3 loop is CASSSRAGLPLHF. As DNA, the CDR3 is TGTGCCAGCAGTTCCCGGGCCGGCCTCCCCCTCCACTTT.

V gene TRBV21-1 combines with J gene TRBJ1-5. TRBV21-1 has pseudogene status. This CDR3 has 15 residues. CDR3 DNA sequence: TGTGCCAGCAGCAAGAAGGTCTATAGCAATCAGCCCCAGCATTTT. Its translation: CASSKKVYSNQPQHF.

This clone appeared many times. The chain combines TRBV18 with TRBJ2-5; 12 positions match TRBD1. The CDR3 extends over 17 amino acids. With 0 bases clipped from V and 7 bases from J, the junction kept 9 bases outside the gene matches. The germline V gene encodes CDR1 KGHSH and CDR2 LQKENI. CDR3 protein: CASSPPGTGGSAGTQYF. CDR3 coding DNA: TGTGCCAGCTCACCACCTGGGACAGGGGGCTCGGCGGGGACCCAGTACTTC.

This rearrangement joins TRBV9 to TRBJ2-1; no firm D call. Germline values: CDR1 SGDLS, CDR2 YYNGEE. The CDR3 runs to 15 residues. The V end was cut by 3 bases, the J end by 5 bases, with 15 bases between. The CDR3 is CASSAHATPDNEQFF. CDR3 DNA sequence: TGTGCCAGCAGCGCCCATGCTACACCCGACAATGAGCAGTTCTTC.

The J gene is TRBJ2-1, the V gene TRBV7-9, with D perhaps assigned TRBD1 or TRBD2 (5 bases each). The CDR3 is 17 residues long. In germline, CDR1 is SEHNR, CDR2 FQNEAQ (reference sequence). Trimming stripped 3 bases from V and 2 bases from J, with 17 bases between. CDR3 protein: CASSFRDGSGPYNEQFF. CDR3 nucleotide sequence: TGTGCCAGCAGCTTCAGGGATGGGAGTGGGCCCTACAATGAGCAGTTCTTC.

This chain connects TRBV5-1 to TRBJ1-3, with D hard to call. The CDR3 is made up of 15 amino acids. The germline gives CDR1 SGHRS, CDR2 YFSETQ. With 0 bases removed from V and 0 bases from J, the gap between germline ends came to 7 bases. The CDR3, as DNA: TGCGCCAGCAGCTTGGACCAGCACTCTGGAAACACCATATATTTT. Its translation: CASSLDQHSGNTIYF.

The chain couples TRBV19 to TRBJ2-5; the D gene could be TRBD1 or TRBD2 (6 bases each). Germline values: CDR1 LNHDA, CDR2 SQIVND (reference sequence). V was clipped by 1 base and J by 5 bases, with 14 bases between them. The CDR3 is 15 amino acids. The CDR3 sequence is CASSIGRGPLETQYF. As DNA, the CDR3 is TGTGCCAGTAGTATAGGTCGGGGGCCCCTGGAGACCCAGTACTTC.

The chain recombines TRBV29-1 with TRBJ2-2, with D perhaps TRBD2 (6 bases). Deletions cut 4 bases from V and 5 bases from J, with 20 bases between. Looked up from germline, CDR1 is SQVTM and CDR2 is ANQGSEA. This CDR3 has 16 amino acids. Here the CDR3 DNA reads TGCAGCGTTGTATGGCTCGATCGGGCGGGGACCGGGGAGCTGTTTTTT. Residues: CSVVWLDRAGTGELFF.

The J gene is TRBJ1-5, the V gene TRBV28; no clear D. Germline V gene data show CDR1 as MDHEN and CDR2 as SYDVKM. V was pared by 3 bases and J by 9 bases, with 6 bases between. The CDR3 consists of 11 residues. CDR3: CASSFGRPQHF. CDR3 sequence (DNA): TGTGCCAGCAGTTTCGGTCGGCCCCAGCATTTT. Full variable domain (rest looked up from reference TRBV28 and TRBJ1-5): DVKVTQSSRYLVKRTGEKVFLECVQDMDHENMFWYRQDPGLGLRLIYFSYDVKMKEKGDIPEGYSVSREKKERFSLILESASTNQTSMYLCASSFGRPQHFGDGTRLSIL.

This clone was seen more than once but under ten times. The chain recombines TRBV10-1 with TRBJ1-4, with a possible D match to TRBD1 (5 bases). CDR3 length: 17 residues. In germline, CDR1 is WNHNN, CDR2 SYGVQD (reference sequence). Deletions cut 3 bases from V and 6 bases from J, with 20 bases between. CDR3 DNA: TGCGCCAGCAGTGACCGAGGCAGGGAGGGTTTATATGAAAAACTGTTTTTT. Its protein product is CASSDRGREGLYEKLFF.

This clone was seen a few times. This chain joins TRBV7-8 and TRBJ2-7; 9 nucleotides agree with TRBD1. V gave up 5 bases and J gave up 3 bases; unmatched junction bases: 5. In germline, CDR1 is SGHVS, CDR2 FQNEAQ. This CDR3 contains 14 residues. CDR3 nucleotides: TGTGCCAGCAGCACCCCGGGACAGGGCTACGAGCAGTACTTC. Its protein product is CASSTPGQGYEQYF.

The genes are TRBV19 and TRBJ1-4, with a weak D call TRBD1 (5 bases). Per germline, CDR1 LNHDA and CDR2 SQIVND (reference sequence). The V gene lost 4 bases and the J gene lost 7 bases, with 13 bases spanning the gap. This CDR3 is built from 14 residues. CDR3 residues: CASSTGPTSEKLFF. The CDR3 DNA sequence: TGTGCCAGTAGTACGGGACCCACGAGTGAAAAACTGTTTTTT. The full variable domain, with the rest looked up from reference TRBV19 and TRBJ1-4, is DGGITQSPKYLFRKEGQNVTLSCEQNLNHDAMYWYRQDPGQGLRLIYYSQIVNDFQKGDIAEGYSVSREKKESFPLTVTSAQKNPTAFYLCASSTGPTSEKLFFGSGTQLSVL.

This rearrangement joins TRBV25-1 to TRBJ1-2; D gene uncertain. Trimming cost V 6 bases and J 8 bases, with 10 bases left between them. The CDR3 covers 11 residues. Per germline, CDR1 MGHDK and CDR2 SYGVNS. DNA for the CDR3: TGTGCCAGCAGGGGAGCTGACGGCTACACCTTC. This encodes CASRGADGYTF.

The chain combines TRBV6-5 with TRBJ2-1; 7 bases agree with TRBD1. The CDR3 loop spans 14 amino acids. Germline V gene sequence: CDR1 MNHEY, CDR2 SVGAGI. V trimming: 5 bases; J trimming: 7 bases; junction bases outside the gene matches: 8. CDR3 in DNA: TGTGCCAGCAGTCCTTGGGGACAGCCGAATGAGCAGTTCTTC. Residues: CASSPWGQPNEQFF.

The chain is built from TRBV7-9 and TRBJ2-7; D unclear. With 6 bases removed from V and 4 bases from J, the gap between germline ends came to 13 bases. The CDR3 extends over 13 amino acids. Germline lookup yields CDR1 SEHNR and CDR2 FQNEAQ (reference sequence). CDR3 amino acids: CASSLPGRYEQYF. The CDR3 region has the DNA TGTGCCAGCAGTTTACCCGGCCGATACGAGCAGTACTTC.

The chain links TRBV27 to TRBJ2-7, with 9 positions matching TRBD2. The germline CDR1 and CDR2 sequences are MNHEY and SMNVEV (reference sequence). Trimming at V came to 4 bases and at J to 5 bases, leaving 12 bases not matched to a gene. This CDR3 spans 16 amino acids. The CDR3 protein is CASSSLAGGPLHEQYF. The CDR3 coding sequence is TGTGCCAGCAGTTCCTTGGCGGGAGGGCCCCTCCACGAGCAGTACTTC.

The CDR3 loop is CAVSLKPNTEAFF. CDR3 DNA: TGTGCCGTCTCGCTAAAACCGAACACTGAAGCTTTCTTT. The chain couples TRBV27 to TRBJ1-1; D remains ambiguous. Trimming left V 11 bases short and J 1 base short, with 14 bases between. The CDR3 loop spans 13 amino acids. Germline CDR1 is MNHEY and CDR2 is SMNVEV (reference sequence).

The V call is TRBV7-9, the J call TRBJ1-6, with 9 bases lining up with TRBD1. The V gene end was trimmed by 4 bases and the J gene end by 10 bases; junction bases not matched to a gene: 11. Germline values: CDR1 SEHNR, CDR2 FQNEAQ (reference sequence). This CDR3 contains 16 residues. DNA for the CDR3: TGTGCCAGCAGCTCGTCCACAGGGGGCGCAGAATCACCCCTCCACTTT. It specifies CASSSSTGGAESPLHF.

The genes are TRBV6-2 or TRBV6-3 and TRBJ1-1; a weak D match, TRBD1 (5 bases). CDR1 is MNHEY, CDR2 SVGEGT, per germline. With 5 bases removed from V and 8 bases from J, the gap between germline ends came to 18 bases. The CDR3 contains 14 residues. The CDR3 spells CASSQSPGRAEAFF. CDR3 DNA sequence: TGTGCCAGCAGTCAGTCACCGGGACGGGCCGAAGCTTTCTTT.

This clone has only one observation. This chain joins TRBV28 and TRBJ2-7; 12 bases line up with TRBD1. The CDR3 length is 16 residues. CDR1 is MDHEN, CDR2 SYDVKM, per germline. The J segment lost 4 bases and the V segment lost 6 bases, leaving 10 bases of the junction unmatched. The CDR3 region is CASSQGGTGGKYEQYF. DNA of the CDR3: TGTGCCAGCAGCCAAGGCGGGACAGGGGGCAAGTACGAGCAGTACTTC.